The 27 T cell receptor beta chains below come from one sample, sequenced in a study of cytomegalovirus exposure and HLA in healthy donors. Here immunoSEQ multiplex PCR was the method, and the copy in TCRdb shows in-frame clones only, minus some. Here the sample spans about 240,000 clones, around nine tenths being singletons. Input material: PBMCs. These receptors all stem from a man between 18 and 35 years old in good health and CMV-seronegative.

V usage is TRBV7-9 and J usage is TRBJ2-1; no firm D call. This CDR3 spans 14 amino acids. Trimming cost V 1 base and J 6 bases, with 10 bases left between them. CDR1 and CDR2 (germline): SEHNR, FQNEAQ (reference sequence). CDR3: CASSLVSGLNEQFF. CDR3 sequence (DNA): TGTGCCAGCAGCTTAGTATCAGGTCTCAATGAGCAGTTCTTC.

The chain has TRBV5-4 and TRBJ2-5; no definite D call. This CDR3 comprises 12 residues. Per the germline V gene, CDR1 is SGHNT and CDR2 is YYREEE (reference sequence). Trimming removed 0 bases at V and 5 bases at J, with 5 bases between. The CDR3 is CASSLVEETQYF. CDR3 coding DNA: TGTGCCAGCAGCTTGGTAGAGGAGACCCAGTACTTC. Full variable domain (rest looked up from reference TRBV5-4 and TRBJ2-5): ETGVTQSPTHLIKTRGQQVTLRCSSQSGHNTVSWYQQALGQGPQFIFQYYREEENGRGNFPPRFSGLQFPNYSSELNVNALELDDSALYLCASSLVEETQYFGPGTRLLVL.

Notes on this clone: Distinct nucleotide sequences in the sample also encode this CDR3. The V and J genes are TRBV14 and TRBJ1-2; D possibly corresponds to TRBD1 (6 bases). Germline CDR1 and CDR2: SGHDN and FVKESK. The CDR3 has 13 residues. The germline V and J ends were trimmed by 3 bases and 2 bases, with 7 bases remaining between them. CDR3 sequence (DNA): TGTGCCAGCAGCCAGGGGGCCAACTATGGCTACACCTTC. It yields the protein CASSQGANYGYTF.

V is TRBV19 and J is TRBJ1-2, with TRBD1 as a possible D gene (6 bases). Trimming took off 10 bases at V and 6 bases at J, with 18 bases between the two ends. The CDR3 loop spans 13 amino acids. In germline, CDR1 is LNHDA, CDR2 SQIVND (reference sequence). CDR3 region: CATVAGTRNGYTF. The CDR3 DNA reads TGTGCCACTGTAGCCGGGACACGCAATGGCTACACCTTC.

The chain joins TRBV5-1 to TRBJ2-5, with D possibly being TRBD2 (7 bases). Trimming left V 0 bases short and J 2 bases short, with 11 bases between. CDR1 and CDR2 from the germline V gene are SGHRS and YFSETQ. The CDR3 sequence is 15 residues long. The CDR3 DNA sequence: TGCGCCAGCAGCTTGGCCGGGGGGCTACAAGAGACCCAGTACTTC. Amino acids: CASSLAGGLQETQYF.

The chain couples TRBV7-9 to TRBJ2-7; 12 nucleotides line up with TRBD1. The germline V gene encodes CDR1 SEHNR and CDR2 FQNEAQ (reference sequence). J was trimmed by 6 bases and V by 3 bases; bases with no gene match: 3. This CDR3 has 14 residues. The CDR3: CASSLGTGGREQYF. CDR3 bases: TGTGCCAGCAGCTTGGGGACAGGGGGCCGCGAGCAGTACTTC.

The CDR3 DNA sequence: TGTGCCAGGATGGACAGGGAGCGTCAGCCCCAGCATTTT. Translated, it gives CARMDRERQPQHF. The chain employs TRBV19 and TRBJ1-5, with 8 bases identical to TRBD1. V shed 9 bases and J 6 bases; nucleotides not matched to a gene: 7. Germline CDR1 reads LNHDA; CDR2 reads SQIVND (reference sequence). The CDR3 runs 13 residues.

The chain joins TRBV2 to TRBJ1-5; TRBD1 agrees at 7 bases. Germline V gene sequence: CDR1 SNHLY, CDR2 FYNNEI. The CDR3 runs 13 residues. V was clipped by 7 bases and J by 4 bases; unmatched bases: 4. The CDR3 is CASNDRANQPQHF. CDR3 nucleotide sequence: TGTGCCAGCAACGACAGGGCTAATCAGCCCCAGCATTTT.

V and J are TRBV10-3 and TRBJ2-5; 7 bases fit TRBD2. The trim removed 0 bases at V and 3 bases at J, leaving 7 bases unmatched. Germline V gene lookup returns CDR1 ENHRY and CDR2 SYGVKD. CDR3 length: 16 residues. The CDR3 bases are TGTGCCATCAGTGAGTCGGGGAGGGACTTCAAAGAGACCCAGTACTTC. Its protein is CAISESGRDFKETQYF.

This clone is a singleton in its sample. The CDR3 DNA reads as TGTGCCAGCAGCTTACCACCGGGGATGGGGTTCTTC. Protein sequence: CASSLPPGMGFF. The genes are TRBV7-2 and TRBJ2-1; D is perhaps TRBD2 (5 bases). The CDR3 loop spans 12 amino acids. Deletions cut 2 bases from V and 15 bases from J, with 14 bases between. Germline lookup yields CDR1 SGHTA and CDR2 FQGNSA.

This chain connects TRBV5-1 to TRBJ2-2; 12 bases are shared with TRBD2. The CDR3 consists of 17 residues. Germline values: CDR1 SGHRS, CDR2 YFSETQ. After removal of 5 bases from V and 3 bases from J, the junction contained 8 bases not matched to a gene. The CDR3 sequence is CASRLTSGRGYTGELFF. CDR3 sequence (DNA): TGCGCCAGCAGATTGACTAGCGGGAGAGGGTACACCGGGGAGCTGTTTTTT.

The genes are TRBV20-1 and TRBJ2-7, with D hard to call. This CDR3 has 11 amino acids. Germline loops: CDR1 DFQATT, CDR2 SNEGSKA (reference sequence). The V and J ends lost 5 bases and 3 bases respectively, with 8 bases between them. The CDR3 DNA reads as TGCAGTGCTGTCCCCCGCTACGAGCAGTACTTC. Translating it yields CSAVPRYEQYF.

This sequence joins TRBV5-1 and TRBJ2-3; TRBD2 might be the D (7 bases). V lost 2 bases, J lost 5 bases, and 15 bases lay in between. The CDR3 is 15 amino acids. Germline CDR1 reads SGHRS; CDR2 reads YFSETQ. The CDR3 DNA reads TGCGCCAGCAGCTTTGAGGGGGGGATAGGAGATACGCAGTATTTT. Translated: CASSFEGGIGDTQYF.

The CDR3 bases are TGTGCCAGCAGTTTGGCAGGGGGCAATCAGCCCCAGCATTTT. The encoded protein is CASSLAGGNQPQHF. This rearrangement joins TRBV27 to TRBJ1-5; D might be TRBD1 (6 bases). Trimming left V 3 bases short and J 2 bases short, with 8 bases between. The CDR3 consists of 14 residues. CDR1 is MNHEY, CDR2 SMNVEV, per germline (reference sequence).

The CDR3 loop reads CASKRTGWALHF. For the CDR3, the DNA is TGTGCCAGCAAGCGGACAGGTTGGGCCCTCCACTTT. This chain joins TRBV2 and TRBJ1-6; 7 bases fit TRBD1. Germline trimming cut 7 bases from V and 14 bases from J; bases unmatched to any gene: 8. This CDR3 contains 12 residues. The V gene's germline CDR1 is SNHLY and CDR2 FYNNEI.

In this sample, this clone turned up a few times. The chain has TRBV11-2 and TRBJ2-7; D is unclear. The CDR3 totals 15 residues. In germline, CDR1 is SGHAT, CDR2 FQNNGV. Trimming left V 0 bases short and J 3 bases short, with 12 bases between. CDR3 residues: CASSLDAEQVYEQYF. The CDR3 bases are TGTGCCAGCAGCTTAGATGCAGAGCAGGTCTACGAGCAGTACTTC.

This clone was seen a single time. This chain's CDR3 is CASSQEGWDKKETQYF. CDR3 nucleotides: TGCGCCAGCAGCCAAGAAGGATGGGACAAAAAAGAGACCCAGTACTTC. The V gene is TRBV4-1, the J gene TRBJ2-5, with D maybe TRBD1 (6 bases). Trimming removed 0 bases at V and 3 bases at J, with 14 bases between. The CDR3 is 16 residues long. The germline V gene has CDR1 MGHRA and CDR2 YSYEKL.

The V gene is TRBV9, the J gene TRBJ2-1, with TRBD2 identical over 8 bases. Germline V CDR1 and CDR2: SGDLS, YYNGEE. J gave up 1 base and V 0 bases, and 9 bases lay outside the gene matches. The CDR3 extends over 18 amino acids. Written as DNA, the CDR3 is TGTGCCAGCAGCGTAGCTACGGTGGCTAGCGGGTCCTACAATGAGCAGTTCTTC. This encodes CASSVATVASGSYNEQFF. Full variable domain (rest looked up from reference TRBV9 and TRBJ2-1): DSGVTQTPKHLITATGQRVTLRCSPRSGDLSVYWYQQSLDQGLQFLIQYYNGEERAKGNILERFSAQQFPDLHSELNLSSLELGDSALYFCASSVATVASGSYNEQFFGPGTRLTVL.

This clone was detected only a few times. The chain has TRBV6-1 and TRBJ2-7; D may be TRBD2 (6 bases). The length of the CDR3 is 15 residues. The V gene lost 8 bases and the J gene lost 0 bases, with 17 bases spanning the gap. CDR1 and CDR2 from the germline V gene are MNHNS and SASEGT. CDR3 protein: CASGTRDGSSYEQYF. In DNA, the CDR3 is TGTGCCAGCGGGACCCGGGACGGGAGCTCCTACGAGCAGTACTTC.

The CDR3 region is CASSQGVGYGYTF. In DNA, the CDR3 is TGTGCCAGCAGCCAAGGGGTGGGGTATGGCTACACCTTC. V gene TRBV2 combines with J gene TRBJ1-2; possible D gene TRBD1, 5 bases. Germline values: CDR1 SNHLY, CDR2 FYNNEI. This CDR3 has 13 residues. V was trimmed by 6 bases and J by 5 bases, leaving 13 bases between them.

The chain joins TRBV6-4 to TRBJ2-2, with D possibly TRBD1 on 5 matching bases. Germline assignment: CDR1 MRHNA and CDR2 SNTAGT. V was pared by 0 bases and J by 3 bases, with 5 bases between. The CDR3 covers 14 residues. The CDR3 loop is CASSDSTDTGELFF. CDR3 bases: TGTGCCAGCAGTGACTCGACAGACACCGGGGAGCTGTTTTTT.

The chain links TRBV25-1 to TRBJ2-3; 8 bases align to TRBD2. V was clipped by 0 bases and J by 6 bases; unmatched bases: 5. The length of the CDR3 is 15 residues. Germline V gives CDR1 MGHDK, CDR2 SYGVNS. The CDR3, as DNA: TGTGCCAGCAGTGAATATGGCGGGGGGATGGATACGCAGTATTTT. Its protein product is CASSEYGGGMDTQYF.

This CDR3 reads CASSLDQGAGELFF. The DNA of the CDR3 is TGTGCCAGCAGCTTGGACCAGGGGGCGGGGGAGCTGTTTTTT. The chain couples TRBV5-4 to TRBJ2-2, with 8 bases lining up with TRBD1. The CDR3 contains 14 residues. The trim removed 0 bases at V and 8 bases at J, leaving 3 bases unmatched. Per the germline V gene, CDR1 is SGHNT and CDR2 is YYREEE (reference sequence).

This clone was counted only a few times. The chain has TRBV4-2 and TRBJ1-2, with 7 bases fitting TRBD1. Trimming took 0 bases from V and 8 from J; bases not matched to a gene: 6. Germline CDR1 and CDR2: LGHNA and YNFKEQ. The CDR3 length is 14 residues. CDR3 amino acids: CASSQDQGVAGYTF. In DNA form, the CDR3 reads TGTGCCAGCAGCCAAGATCAGGGGGTGGCGGGCTACACCTTC.

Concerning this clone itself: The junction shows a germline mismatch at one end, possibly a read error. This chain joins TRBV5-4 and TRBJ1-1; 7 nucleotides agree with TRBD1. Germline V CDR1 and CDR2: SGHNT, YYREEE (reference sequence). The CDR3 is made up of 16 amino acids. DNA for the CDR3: TGTGCCAGCAGCTCGGGACAGTGGGGTGAGAACGCTGAAGCTTTCTTT. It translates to CASSSGQWGENAEAFF.

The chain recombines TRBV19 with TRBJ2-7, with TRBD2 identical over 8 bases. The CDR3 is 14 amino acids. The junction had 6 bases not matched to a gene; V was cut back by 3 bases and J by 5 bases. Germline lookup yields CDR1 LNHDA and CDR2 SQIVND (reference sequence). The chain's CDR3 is CASSMSGGPNEQYF. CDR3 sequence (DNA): TGTGCCAGTAGTATGTCGGGGGGGCCTAACGAGCAGTACTTC.

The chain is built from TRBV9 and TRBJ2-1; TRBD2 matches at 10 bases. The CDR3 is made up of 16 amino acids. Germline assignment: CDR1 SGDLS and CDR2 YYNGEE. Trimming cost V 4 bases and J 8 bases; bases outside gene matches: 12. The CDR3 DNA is TGTGCCAGCAGCCGCGGCGGGCTAGCGGGAGTTTATGAGCAGTTCTTC. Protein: CASSRGGLAGVYEQFF.